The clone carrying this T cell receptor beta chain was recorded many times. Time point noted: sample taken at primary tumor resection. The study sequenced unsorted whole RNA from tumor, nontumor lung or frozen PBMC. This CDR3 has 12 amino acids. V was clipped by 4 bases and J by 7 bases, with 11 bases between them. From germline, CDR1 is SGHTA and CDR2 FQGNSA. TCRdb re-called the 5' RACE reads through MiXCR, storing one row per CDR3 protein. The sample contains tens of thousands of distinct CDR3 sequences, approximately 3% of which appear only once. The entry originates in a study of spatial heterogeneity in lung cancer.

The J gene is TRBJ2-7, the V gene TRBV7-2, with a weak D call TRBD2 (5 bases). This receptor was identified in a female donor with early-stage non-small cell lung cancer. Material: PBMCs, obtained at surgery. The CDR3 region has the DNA TGTGCCAGCAGCTGGCCCGGAGGTGAGCAGTACTTC. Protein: CASSWPGGEQYF.